This T cell receptor (beta chain) came from a study of blood T cell repertoires in COVID-19. Study as a whole: The United States, Italy and Spain supplied acute and convalescent COVID-19 samples. Nucleic acid was either cDNA or gDNA, and it came from T cells, B-cell-depleted T cells, or PBMCs.

CDR1 is SQVTM and CDR2 is ANQGSEA in the germline V gene. Trimming shortened V by 3 bases and J by 0 bases, and 8 bases separated the two germline ends. The length of the CDR3 is 13 residues. The data were produced by immunoSEQ multiplex PCR, yet TCRdb's version contains in-frame clones alone and is incomplete. Of about 54,000 clones listed, under 90% are singletons. The specimen sequenced was peripheral blood. V gene TRBV29-1 combines with J gene TRBJ1-2; D is unclear. This TCR was recovered from a man in his forties or fifties with active COVID-19. CDR3 sequence (DNA): TGCAGCGTTGAGGAGATGGCTAACTATGGCTACACCTTC. Translating gives CSVEEMANYGYTF.